The 16 T cell receptor beta chains given below trace back to one sample, sequenced in a study of regulatory T cells in long-lasting Graves disease. Time point denoted: newly diagnosed GD, antithyroid drugs for less than 3 months. Isolated PBMC RNA provided the starting material for the TCR library. Both iRepertoire HTBI primers and Arm-PCR of CDR3 regions were used to build the TCR beta libraries. A single record per CDR3 protein comes from TCRdb applying MiXCR to the multiplex PCR reads. In the table there are more than 400,000 distinct CDR3 sequences, 15% to 20% of which are singletons. These data were also filed under a second study, of T cells in Graves' hyperthyroidism and ophthalmopathy.

This material consisted of peripheral blood mononuclear cells (PBMCs), taken at new diagnosis, from a patient treated with antithyroid drugs. The receptors were sampled from a man between 35 and 55 years old with Graves disease.

There are many counts of this clonotype. The J gene is TRBJ2-7, the V gene TRBV7-6, with D hard to call. V dropped 4 bases and J dropped 2 bases, with 9 bases sitting between them. This CDR3 region has 13 residues. Germline V gene sequence: CDR1 SGHVS, CDR2 FNYEAQ. The CDR3 coding sequence is TGTGCCAGCAGCTCCTCAAGGACCTACGAGCAGTACTTC. This sequence encodes CASSSSRTYEQYF.

This clonotype was found many times. The DNA for the CDR3 is TGTGCCAGCAGTTCCTCGAACACCGGGGAGCTGTTTTTT. Residues: CASSSSNTGELFF. V gene TRBV7-3 combines with J gene TRBJ2-2, with no clear D. The germline V gene has CDR1 SGHTA and CDR2 FQGTGA. Deletions cut 6 bases from V and 0 bases from J, with 5 bases between. This CDR3 is 13 amino acids long.

There are a few counts of this clonotype. The chain uses TRBV25-1 and TRBJ2-5, with 7 bases aligning to TRBD1. CDR1 MGHDK and CDR2 SYGVNS come from the germline V gene. The CDR3 is made up of 15 amino acids. Trimming removed 2 bases from V and 5 bases from J; junction bases left unmatched: 8. CDR3 in amino acids: CASSETLGGRETQYF. For the CDR3, the DNA is TGTGCCAGCAGTGAAACGCTAGGGGGCAGGGAGACCCAGTACTTC.

This clonotype was seen many times. V gene TRBV3-1 combines with J gene TRBJ1-4; the D is unclear. Trimming stripped 2 bases from V and 8 bases from J, with 6 bases between. This CDR3 has 12 residues. The germline gives CDR1 LGHDT, CDR2 YNNKEL (reference sequence). CDR3 protein: CASSQPREKLFF. Here the CDR3 DNA reads TGTGCCAGCAGCCAACCGAGAGAAAAACTGTTTTTT.

At least ten counts were recorded for this clonotype. The gene calls are TRBV2 and TRBJ2-3; no reliable D call. The germline gives CDR1 SNHLY, CDR2 FYNNEI. The V and J ends lost 1 base and 2 bases respectively, with 10 bases between them. The CDR3 length is 15 residues. The CDR3 is CASSEEALHTDTQYF. DNA of the CDR3: TGTGCCAGCAGTGAAGAGGCCCTCCACACAGATACGCAGTATTTT.

V and J are TRBV27 and TRBJ2-4, with TRBD2 identical over 11 bases. The CDR3 is made up of 20 amino acids. V shed 5 bases and J 0 bases; nucleotides not matched to a gene: 15. In germline, CDR1 is MNHEY, CDR2 SMNVEV (reference sequence). CDR3 nucleotide sequence: TGTGCCAGCAGTCTCATAGGGACTAGCGGAGACTCACTAGCCAAAAACATTCAGTACTTC. Protein product: CASSLIGTSGDSLAKNIQYF.

This clonotype has at least ten counts. V usage is TRBV12-3 or TRBV12-4 and J usage is TRBJ1-5, with a weak D call TRBD1 (6 bases). The CDR3 consists of 14 residues. With 5 bases removed from V and 6 bases from J, the gap between germline ends came to 14 bases. The CDR3 spells CASSANRAGQPQHF. The CDR3 region has the DNA TGTGCCAGCAGTGCTAACAGGGCTGGTCAGCCCCAGCATTTT.

V gene TRBV12-3 or TRBV12-4 combines with J gene TRBJ2-3, with 8 nucleotides matching TRBD1. This CDR3 spans 16 amino acids. Trimming removed 6 bases from V and 4 bases from J; junction bases left unmatched: 12. CDR3 DNA: TGTGCCAGCAGCCATGCGGGGACAGGTGATCCAGATACGCAGTATTTT. This encodes CASSHAGTGDPDTQYF.

This clonotype was observed a handful of times. V and J are TRBV27 and TRBJ2-1; D remains unclear. V gave up 5 bases and J gave up 11 bases, with 13 bases separating them. The CDR3 is 12 residues long. Germline V gene data show CDR1 as MNHEY and CDR2 as SMNVEV (reference sequence). The CDR3 loop reads CASSPQTGKQFF. Here the CDR3 DNA reads TGTGCCAGCAGTCCCCAGACTGGTAAGCAGTTCTTC.

This sequence joins TRBV20-1 and TRBJ2-7; possible D gene TRBD1, 6 bases. The CDR3 covers 16 residues. Trimming took off 3 bases at V and 0 bases at J, with 18 bases between the two ends. CDR1 is DFQATT, CDR2 SNEGSKA, per germline (reference sequence). The CDR3 sequence is CSASTLLRDTSYEQYF. DNA for the CDR3: TGCAGTGCTAGTACTCTCCTACGGGACACCTCCTACGAGCAGTACTTC.

This clonotype was seen a handful of times. The chain joins TRBV19 to TRBJ2-5; 10 positions match TRBD2. Trimming at V came to 3 bases and at J to 5 bases, leaving 12 bases not matched to a gene. Germline CDR1 reads LNHDA; CDR2 reads SQIVND (reference sequence). The CDR3 has 17 residues. Written as DNA, the CDR3 is TGTGCCAGTAGTATTCAACCCCGGACTAGCGGTCATGAGACCCAGTACTTC. Its protein is CASSIQPRTSGHETQYF.

This chain links TRBV25-1 with TRBJ2-4; 9 bases fit TRBD2. Germline values: CDR1 MGHDK, CDR2 SYGVNS. V lost 1 base and J lost 2; bases outside the gene matches: 3. This CDR3 contains 16 residues. The CDR3 spells CASSEWTSESKNIQYF. CDR3 nucleotide sequence: TGTGCCAGCAGTGAATGGACTAGCGAGTCCAAAAACATTCAGTACTTC.

This clonotype has a count of ten or more. CDR3 sequence (DNA): TGTGCCAGCAGTCCTACGGCAGGATACGAGCAGTACTTC. Translation: CASSPTAGYEQYF. The rearrangement links TRBV28 to TRBJ2-7; no definite D call. The CDR3 consists of 13 residues. The V end lost 5 bases, the J end lost 4 bases, and 12 bases lay between the germline ends. Germline V gene sequence: CDR1 MDHEN, CDR2 SYDVKM.

In this sample, this clonotype turned up a few times. The V and J genes are TRBV3-1 and TRBJ2-6; D is uncertain. The V and J ends lost 4 bases and 0 bases respectively, with 16 bases between them. The CDR3 consists of 18 residues. Germline V gives CDR1 LGHDT, CDR2 YNNKEL (reference sequence). The CDR3 here is CASSLPYREISGANVLTF. The CDR3 nucleotides read TGTGCCAGCAGCCTACCGTACAGAGAGATCTCTGGGGCCAACGTCCTGACTTTC.

This clonotype has at least ten counts. This chain connects TRBV30 to TRBJ1-4; the D is unclear. Trimming removed 1 base at V and 0 bases at J, with 15 bases between. The germline CDR1 and CDR2 sequences are GTSNPN and SVGIG (reference sequence). The CDR3 extends over 17 amino acids. CDR3 DNA: TGTGCCTGGAGTGACAGCGCGGCATTTGCAACTAATGAAAAACTGTTTTTT. As protein: CAWSDSAAFATNEKLFF.

In its sample, this clonotype was seen many times. The V and J genes are TRBV28 and TRBJ1-4, with unresolved D. Deletions cut 8 bases from V and 7 bases from J, with 14 bases between. Per germline, CDR1 MDHEN and CDR2 SYDVKM. The CDR3 is made up of 13 amino acids. CDR3 nucleotide sequence: TGTGCCAGCGGGATCCGGACCATTGAAAAACTGTTTTTT. Translated, it gives CASGIRTIEKLFF.